Below are 11 T cell receptor beta chains sequenced from a single sample in a study of T cells in Graves' hyperthyroidism and ophthalmopathy. The investigators amplified TCR beta CDR3 regions from RNA transcripts. Using the HTBI primer set, a first-round RT-PCR was run on the TCR CDR3. Each CDR3 protein is one row after TCRdb ran MiXCR on the multiplex PCR reads. The profile shows about 480,000 distinct CDR3 sequences, around a fifth of them singletons. The sample was blood. These TCRs come from a woman in her sixties or seventies with Graves' ophthalmopathy.

This clonotype has ten or more counts. The gene calls are TRBV27 and TRBJ1-2, with D unresolved. CDR1 MNHEY and CDR2 SMNVEV come from the germline V gene (reference sequence). The CDR3 consists of 13 residues. Trimming stripped 7 bases from V and 3 bases from J, with 12 bases between. The CDR3 spells CASKSGRHYGYTF. For the CDR3, the DNA is TGTGCCAGCAAGTCCGGGAGGCACTATGGCTACACCTTC.

The V call is TRBV6-1, the J call TRBJ2-5; 7 bases are a match to TRBD2. This CDR3 contains 16 residues. J gave up 5 bases and V 5 bases, and 14 bases lay outside the gene matches. The germline gives CDR1 MNHNS, CDR2 SASEGT. CDR3 bases: TGTGCCAGCAGTCAACCACAGGACGGGGGGTTGGAGACCCAGTACTTC. It yields the protein CASSQPQDGGLETQYF.

This clonotype was recorded a few times. The chain uses TRBV10-3 and TRBJ2-2; no definite D call. The CDR3 contains 14 residues. Trimming took off 3 bases at V and 4 bases at J, with 9 bases between the two ends. In germline, CDR1 is ENHRY, CDR2 SYGVKD. CDR3 DNA sequence: TGTGCCATCAGTGAACTGTCACCCACCGGGGAGCTGTTTTTT. The encoded protein is CAISELSPTGELFF.

The rearrangement joins TRBV30 to TRBJ1-6, with D uncertain. Trimming took off 0 bases at V and 0 bases at J, with 6 bases between the two ends. This CDR3 is built from 15 residues. CDR1 and CDR2 from the germline V gene are GTSNPN and SVGIG (reference sequence). In nucleotides, the CDR3 is TGTGCCTGGAGTGTGATTGCCTCCTATAATTCACCCCTCCACTTT. Translation gives CAWSVIASYNSPLHF.

J is TRBJ2-1 and V is TRBV20-1; D not resolved. CDR1 is DFQATT and CDR2 is SNEGSKA in the germline V gene (reference sequence). Trimming cost V 3 bases and J 0 bases, with 9 bases left between them. The CDR3 is 14 amino acids. CDR3 amino acids: CSARESGSYNEQFF. Here the CDR3 DNA reads TGCAGTGCTAGGGAAAGTGGCTCCTACAATGAGCAGTTCTTC.

The V gene is TRBV7-8, the J gene TRBJ1-6; tentatively, D is TRBD1 (5 bases). CDR3 length equals 16 residues. V lost 2 bases and J lost 0, with 8 bases in between. Germline loops: CDR1 SGHVS, CDR2 FQNEAQ. The CDR3 region is CASSLQGHSYNSPLHF. CDR3 nucleotide sequence: TGTGCCAGCAGCTTACAGGGTCACTCCTATAATTCACCCCTCCACTTT. Full variable domain (outside the CDR3, taken from reference TRBV7-8 and TRBJ1-6): GAGVSQSPRYKVAKRGQDVALRCDPISGHVSLFWYQQALGQGPEFLTYFQNEAQLDKSGLPSDRFFAERPEGSVSTLKIQRTQQEDSAVYLCASSLQGHSYNSPLHFGNGTRLTVT.

This clonotype occurred many times. The V call is TRBV12-3 or TRBV12-4, the J call TRBJ1-5; D remains unclear. Trimming took off 7 bases at V and 1 base at J, with 14 bases between the two ends. The CDR3 has 15 amino acids. CDR3 amino acids: CASTTDGPSNQPQHF. As DNA, the CDR3 is TGTGCCAGCACAACCGACGGGCCCAGCAATCAGCCCCAGCATTTT.

The sample holds a few counts of this clonotype. In DNA form, the CDR3 reads TGTGCCAGCAGTCCGTATCGGGTCAGGGTAGGAAACGAGCAGTACTTC. It encodes CASSPYRVRVGNEQYF. The chain combines TRBV27 with TRBJ2-7, with TRBD1 as a possible D gene (5 bases). The CDR3 has 16 residues. Trimming left V 5 bases short and J 5 bases short, with 22 bases between. Looked up from germline, CDR1 is MNHEY and CDR2 is SMNVEV (reference sequence).

This clonotype was recorded a few times. This chain links TRBV27 with TRBJ2-7; 9 positions agree with TRBD2. V was pared by 3 bases and J by 5 bases, with 14 bases of the junction left unmatched. In germline, CDR1 is MNHEY, CDR2 SMNVEV (reference sequence). This CDR3 has 17 amino acids. The DNA for the CDR3 is TGTGCCAGCAGTTTGATTGCGGGTAGCGGGAGAGTGAACGAGCAGTACTTC. This gives the protein CASSLIAGSGRVNEQYF.

The gene calls are TRBV12-3 or TRBV12-4 and TRBJ2-5; 8 nucleotides line up with TRBD2. The CDR3 spans 14 residues. The ends lost 3 bases at V and 2 bases at J; junction bases unmatched: 2. The CDR3 nucleotides read TGTGCCAGCAGTTTCGGGACTAGACAAGAGACCCAGTACTTC. This sequence encodes CASSFGTRQETQYF.

This clonotype was seen repeatedly, ten times or more. The chain's CDR3 is CASSPTRTVSEAFF. DNA of the CDR3: TGTGCCAGCAGTCCTACCCGGACAGTTTCGGAAGCTTTCTTT. The chain employs TRBV12-3 or TRBV12-4 and TRBJ1-1, with a tentative D call TRBD1 (6 bases). V dropped 5 bases and J dropped 8 bases, with 18 bases sitting between them. CDR3 length: 14 residues.